This T cell receptor (beta chain) was sequenced for a study of radiation and T cells in renal cell carcinoma. Study as a whole: Nephrectomy followed 15 Gy stereotactic body radiation by 4 weeks. General study findings and limits: Top tumor clonotypes rose in blood 2 weeks post-radiation, then contracted.

By share, this clone ranks as medium-sized. Its antigen is currently unknown. TCRdb's table, derived via immunoSEQ multiplex PCR, lists solely in-frame clones and lacks some. The table records about 59,000 clones, around 72% of them present only once. The CDR3 consists of 12 residues. CDR1 and CDR2 (germline): SGHAT, FQNNGV. V dropped 0 bases and J dropped 5 bases, with 5 bases sitting between them. Stated time point: baseline pretreatment blood. Treatment described: 15 Gy SBRT to primary tumor, nephrectomy 4 weeks later. Clear cell pathology was present in this patient's renal cell carcinoma. V gene TRBV11-2 combines with J gene TRBJ2-7, with unresolved D. The TCR comes from a man between 60 and 75 years old with renal cell carcinoma. The sample was blood, taken from a patient whose treatment included radiotherapy and nephrectomy. CDR3 DNA: TGTGCCAGCAGCTTAGACAGCCACGAGCAGTACTTC. Its translation is CASSLDSHEQYF.